The 30 T cell receptor beta chains presented below share a single source sample, sequenced in a study of shared clonotypes between healthy human individuals. Produced via immunoSEQ multiplex PCR; TCRdb's table is partial and in-frame only. The repertoire includes 2 million to 2.5 million clones, 85% to 95% of them detected once, and 0.13% sits in the top ten. The specimen was naive CD4+ T cells sorted from blood. Subset denoted: CD45RA+ positively selected. The receptors here all came from a man aged 18-30 years in good health.

V and J are TRBV6-5 and TRBJ2-1; 9 bases line up with TRBD2. Trimming removed 7 bases from V and 12 bases from J; junction bases left unmatched: 4. Germline lookup yields CDR1 MNHEY and CDR2 SVGAGI. The CDR3 spans 11 residues. Here the CDR3 DNA reads TGTGCCAGCACCCTAGCGGGGCGGCAGTTCTTC. Its translation: CASTLAGRQFF.

The rearrangement joins TRBV18 to TRBJ2-7; D is possibly TRBD2 (5 bases). This CDR3 region has 14 residues. The V and J ends lost 3 bases and 2 bases respectively, with 11 bases between them. Looked up from germline, CDR1 is KGHSH and CDR2 is LQKENI. Here the CDR3 reads CASSPSGNPYEQYF. As DNA, the CDR3 is TGTGCCAGCTCACCCTCGGGAAACCCCTACGAGCAGTACTTC. Filled out from reference TRBV18 and TRBJ2-7, the complete variable domain reads NAGVMQNPRHLVRRRGQEARLRCSPMKGHSHVYWYRQLPEEGLKFMVYLQKENIIDESGMPKERFSAEFPKEGPSILRIQQVVRGDSAAYFCASSPSGNPYEQYFGPGTRLTVT.

CDR3 sequence reads: CASSSGLALTAEQFF. CDR3 coding DNA: TGTGCCAGCAGCTCCGGACTAGCTCTTACGGCAGAGCAGTTCTTC. The chain is built from TRBV5-8 and TRBJ2-1; TRBD2 aligns across 8 bases. V gave up 3 bases and J gave up 10 bases; unmatched junction bases: 12. This CDR3 has 15 amino acids. Germline-derived CDR1 and CDR2 are SGHTS and YDEGEE.

The rearrangement joins TRBV25-1 to TRBJ1-3, with D possibly TRBD1 on 5 matching bases. Germline CDR1 reads MGHDK; CDR2 reads SYGVNS. The CDR3 contains 15 residues. The V end was cut by 2 bases, the J end by 2 bases, with 10 bases between. CDR3 sequence: CASSEEGTAGNTIYF. DNA of the CDR3: TGTGCCAGCAGTGAAGAGGGGACCGCTGGAAACACCATATATTTT.

The rearrangement uses TRBV6-4 and TRBJ1-3; 7 nucleotides align to TRBD1. The CDR3 contains 14 residues. Trimming cost V 7 bases and J 1 base; bases outside gene matches: 4. The germline CDR1 and CDR2 sequences are MRHNA and SNTAGT. This CDR3 reads CASIRQGSGNTIYF. CDR3 DNA sequence: TGTGCCAGCATCAGACAGGGTTCTGGAAACACCATATATTTT.

The chain couples TRBV30 to TRBJ2-1; D is ambiguous. V dropped 4 bases and J dropped 7 bases, with 11 bases sitting between them. The CDR3 runs 12 residues. Germline loops: CDR1 GTSNPN, CDR2 SVGIG (reference sequence). The DNA of the CDR3 is TGTGCCTGGACTCTGTTGGGGAATGAGCAGTTCTTC. Amino acid sequence: CAWTLLGNEQFF.

The V and J genes are TRBV7-9 and TRBJ1-2; D unresolved. With 4 bases removed from V and 0 bases from J, the gap between germline ends came to 12 bases. The CDR3 loop spans 15 amino acids. Germline values: CDR1 SEHNR, CDR2 FQNEAQ (reference sequence). The CDR3 loop reads CASSSMGIANYGYTF. The DNA for the CDR3 is TGTGCCAGCAGCTCAATGGGGATAGCTAACTATGGCTACACCTTC. The variable domain in full, completed from reference TRBV7-9 and TRBJ1-2, reads DTGVSQNPRHKITKRGQNVTFRCDPISEHNRLYWYRQTLGQGPEFLTYFQNEAQLEKSRLLSDRFSAERPKGSFSTLEIQRTEQGDSAMYLCASSSMGIANYGYTFGSGTRLTVV.

The chain has TRBV6-1 and TRBJ1-6; D remains ambiguous. Germline lookup yields CDR1 MNHNS and CDR2 SASEGT. CDR3 length: 16 amino acids. Trimming removed 0 bases at V and 8 bases at J, with 14 bases between. CDR3 amino acids: CASSEAGSFGDSPLHF. Written as DNA, the CDR3 is TGTGCCAGCAGTGAAGCGGGTTCTTTTGGGGATTCACCCCTCCACTTT.

The V and J genes are TRBV5-1 and TRBJ2-7; D is undetermined. The CDR3 is made up of 16 amino acids. Trimming removed 4 bases from V and 4 bases from J, with 21 bases in between. CDR1 SGHRS and CDR2 YFSETQ come from the germline V gene. The CDR3 DNA sequence: TGCGCCAGCAGCCCTACAGTAAACCCAGGATCGTACGAGCAGTACTTC. Residues: CASSPTVNPGSYEQYF.

The chain uses TRBV30 and TRBJ2-5; D tentatively reads TRBD1 or TRBD2 (5 bases each). CDR1 and CDR2 (germline): GTSNPN, SVGIG (reference sequence). The CDR3 runs 14 residues. V was cut by 2 bases and J by 6 bases, with 16 bases left in between. CDR3 protein: CAWSWSGWGKTQYF. The CDR3 bases are TGTGCCTGGAGTTGGTCAGGGTGGGGGAAGACCCAGTACTTC.

The chain employs TRBV6-1 and TRBJ2-3, with D possibly being TRBD1 or TRBD2 (5 bases each). The germline V gene has CDR1 MNHNS and CDR2 SASEGT. V was pared by 0 bases and J by 6 bases, with 13 bases between. This CDR3 comprises 15 residues. CDR3 nucleotides: TGTGCCAGCAGTGAAGCGGGGACCCCCAGGGATACGCAGTATTTT. Residues: CASSEAGTPRDTQYF.

The V call is TRBV4-3, the J call TRBJ1-3, with D hard to call. Germline CDR1 LGHNA, CDR2 YSLEER. CDR3 length: 18 residues. Trimming left V 0 bases short and J 0 bases short, with 15 bases between. CDR3 nucleotide sequence: TGCGCCAGCAGCCAAGAAGGATTAAGCAGTAGCTCTGGAAACACCATATATTTT. Its translation: CASSQEGLSSSSGNTIYF.

The J gene is TRBJ2-7, the V gene TRBV7-2; weak D call: TRBD2 (7 bases). Germline CDR1 reads SGHTA; CDR2 reads FQGNSA. The CDR3 covers 15 residues. Trimming left V 3 bases short and J 2 bases short, with 14 bases between. The CDR3 bases are TGTGCCAGCAGCTTCGGGCGGGGGCCCCCCTACGAGCAGTACTTC. Translated, it gives CASSFGRGPPYEQYF.

This clone was detected once. Different DNA sequences within this sample yield the same CDR3. The V gene is TRBV19, the J gene TRBJ2-2; 8 bases are a match to TRBD1. CDR1 and CDR2 (germline): LNHDA, SQIVND (reference sequence). Trimming cost V 5 bases and J 1 base; bases outside gene matches: 3. The CDR3 totals 15 residues. CDR3 region: CASSPGQGNTGELFF. Here the CDR3 DNA reads TGTGCCAGTAGTCCCGGACAGGGGAACACCGGGGAGCTGTTTTTT.

As DNA, the CDR3 is TGTGCCACCCGGCGGGATTTTAACTATGGCTACACCTTC. It encodes CATRRDFNYGYTF. The chain combines TRBV6-5 with TRBJ1-2; the D is unclear. V lost 10 bases to trimming and J lost 1 base, with 13 bases between them. CDR3 length: 13 residues. The germline V gene encodes CDR1 MNHEY and CDR2 SVGAGI.

The chain links TRBV9 to TRBJ1-3, with D unresolved. Germline V gene data show CDR1 as SGDLS and CDR2 as YYNGEE. This CDR3 has 14 amino acids. V was trimmed by 0 bases and J by 4 bases, leaving 8 bases between them. In DNA form, the CDR3 reads TGTGCCAGCAGCGTAGGAGAACCGGGAAACACCATATATTTT. Protein product: CASSVGEPGNTIYF. Variable domain in full (rest from reference TRBV9 and TRBJ1-3): DSGVTQTPKHLITATGQRVTLRCSPRSGDLSVYWYQQSLDQGLQFLIQYYNGEERAKGNILERFSAQQFPDLHSELNLSSLELGDSALYFCASSVGEPGNTIYFGEGSWLTVV.

The chain couples TRBV25-1 to TRBJ1-3; D is uncertain. This CDR3 has 14 amino acids. CDR1 is MGHDK, CDR2 SYGVNS, per germline. V was trimmed by 6 bases and J by 0 bases, leaving 9 bases between them. This CDR3 is CASRTSSSGNTIYF. The CDR3 DNA follows: TGTGCCAGCAGGACATCGAGCTCTGGAAACACCATATATTTT. Based on the CDR3 plus reference TRBV25-1 and TRBJ1-3, the full variable domain is EADIYQTPRYLVIGTGKKITLECSQTMGHDKMYWYQQDPGMELHLIHYSYGVNSTEKGDLSSESTVSRIRTEHFPLTLESARPSHTSQYLCASRTSSSGNTIYFGEGSWLTVV.

Comment on this clone: A much bigger clone sits one base away, suggesting this may be a read error. The conserved closing phenylalanine or tryptophan is absent in this CDR3, likely reflecting a read error. The chain joins TRBV18 to TRBJ1-1, with D possibly TRBD1 on 6 matching bases. The CDR3 sequence is 15 residues long. Between the trimmed V and J ends, which lost 2 bases and 3 bases, there was a span of 13 bases. Looked up from germline, CDR1 is KGHSH and CDR2 is LQKENI. This CDR3 reads CASSPVGARDTEAFS. Here the CDR3 DNA reads TGTGCCAGCTCACCAGTGGGGGCTAGGGACACTGAAGCTTTCTCT.

J is TRBJ2-1 and V is TRBV30; 14 nucleotides line up with TRBD2. Germline CDR1 reads GTSNPN; CDR2 reads SVGIG (reference sequence). V was pared by 3 bases and J by 2 bases, with 6 bases of the junction left unmatched. The CDR3 has 17 residues. The CDR3, as DNA: TGTGCCTGGAGCGGGACTAGCGGGAGAGGTCCCTACAATGAGCAGTTCTTC. Its protein product is CAWSGTSGRGPYNEQFF.

This clone was recorded once. The chain couples TRBV27 to TRBJ1-1, with D possibly TRBD1 on 5 matching bases. The CDR3 runs 14 residues. The V gene's germline CDR1 is MNHEY and CDR2 SMNVEV (reference sequence). The germline V and J ends were trimmed by 2 bases and 0 bases, with 7 bases remaining between them. The CDR3 DNA sequence: TGTGCCAGCAGTTTACAGGGCATGAACACTGAAGCTTTCTTT. Protein: CASSLQGMNTEAFF.

V and J are TRBV18 and TRBJ2-5; D is tentatively TRBD1 or TRBD2 (5 bases each). The CDR3 is made up of 17 amino acids. V was shortened by 3 bases and J by 8 bases, with 25 bases between the two germline ends. CDR1 KGHSH and CDR2 LQKENI come from the germline V gene. DNA of the CDR3: TGTGCCAGCTCACCTCTCCCCCCGGATGGGGGATTAGGAACCCAGTACTTC. Amino acids: CASSPLPPDGGLGTQYF.

This sequence joins TRBV5-1 and TRBJ1-2; a possible D gene is TRBD1 (5 bases). The CDR3 consists of 15 residues. Germline CDR1 SGHRS, CDR2 YFSETQ. With 2 bases removed from V and 2 bases from J, the gap between germline ends came to 13 bases. CDR3 loop: CASSLGHATNYGYTF. The CDR3 nucleotides are TGCGCCAGCAGCTTAGGACACGCCACCAACTATGGCTACACCTTC.

The V gene is TRBV6-1, the J gene TRBJ1-3; tentatively, D is TRBD1 (6 bases). Trimming stripped 4 bases from V and 2 bases from J, with 12 bases between. The CDR3 consists of 15 residues. Germline CDR1 MNHNS, CDR2 SASEGT. The CDR3 DNA reads as TGTGCCAGCAGTGTCGAAGGGGGAACTGGAAACACCATATATTTT. Encoded protein: CASSVEGGTGNTIYF.

The V and J genes are TRBV30 and TRBJ2-7; 8 bases are shared with TRBD1. V lost 5 bases, J lost 3 bases, and 9 bases stayed unmatched. The CDR3 length is 14 residues. Germline V CDR1 and CDR2: GTSNPN, SVGIG (reference sequence). The CDR3 DNA is TGTGCCTGGGCGGGACAGGCGGGCTTCTACGAGCAGTACTTC. It is translated as CAWAGQAGFYEQYF.

The chain carries TRBV6-5 and TRBJ2-1; the match to TRBD1 covers 7 bases. The V and J ends lost 6 bases and 3 bases, in that order; junction bases with no gene match: 5. Germline CDR1 is MNHEY and CDR2 is SVGAGI. This CDR3 has 14 amino acids. The chain's CDR3 is CASREDRFYNEQFF. CDR3 bases: TGTGCCAGCAGGGAGGACAGGTTCTACAATGAGCAGTTCTTC.

This rearrangement joins TRBV5-1 to TRBJ2-3; perhaps TRBD1 as D (5 bases). Germline-derived CDR1 and CDR2 are SGHRS and YFSETQ. The CDR3 is 14 residues long. V was cut by 2 bases and J by 4 bases, with 11 bases left in between. DNA of the CDR3: TGCGCCAGCAGCTTAGACAGTTGGCCAGATACGCAGTATTTT. This sequence encodes CASSLDSWPDTQYF.

The J gene is TRBJ1-2, the V gene TRBV7-2, with 7 bases lining up with TRBD1. J gave up 4 bases and V 6 bases, and 8 bases lay outside the gene matches. The CDR3 consists of 14 residues. The V gene's germline CDR1 is SGHTA and CDR2 FQGNSA. The CDR3 bases are TGTGCCAGCAGTCCGATAGGGGGCCCCTATGGCTACACCTTC. Translating gives CASSPIGGPYGYTF.

The V gene is TRBV19, the J gene TRBJ1-2; 7 bases match TRBD1. The J segment lost 4 bases and the V segment lost 10 bases, leaving 6 bases of the junction unmatched. There are 12 residues in the CDR3. CDR1 and CDR2 from the germline V gene are LNHDA and SQIVND (reference sequence). DNA for the CDR3: TGTGCCACCTACGGGACAGCCTATGGCTACACCTTC. It encodes CATYGTAYGYTF.

V gene TRBV9 combines with J gene TRBJ2-7; 13 bases match TRBD2. The CDR3 is made up of 15 amino acids. From germline, CDR1 is SGDLS and CDR2 YYNGEE. After removal of 0 bases from V and 7 bases from J, the junction contained 4 bases not matched to a gene. Here the CDR3 DNA reads TGTGCCAGCAGCGTAGAGGGACTAGCGGGGACGGAGCAGTACTTC. This gives the protein CASSVEGLAGTEQYF.

The chain links TRBV15 to TRBJ1-2; maybe TRBD1 (5 bases). In germline, CDR1 is LNHNV, CDR2 YYDKDF (reference sequence). Trimming took 3 bases from V and 6 from J, leaving 14 bases between them. This CDR3 has 14 amino acids. CDR3 sequence reads: CATSRDSGTDGYTF. Here the CDR3 DNA reads TGTGCCACCAGCAGGGATTCCGGGACGGATGGCTACACCTTC.